The present TCR beta chain was sequenced within a study of beta chain features in type 1 diabetes. V was cut by 3 bases and J by 2 bases, with 16 bases left in between. The germline V gene encodes CDR1 SGHTA and CDR2 FQGNSA. This CDR3 spans 16 amino acids. Notes on this clone: No antigen is known for it.

General study results and limits: cDNA-based reads could over-represent cells with high TCR expression. Researchers report that Type 1 diabetes patients had moderately but significantly shorter TCRB CDR3s across all four CD4+ subsets.

Of the isolated RNA, all was reverse transcribed, and so the sequenced material was expressed TCRB transcripts. Sequencing of naive, central memory and regulatory T cell samples gave an average of around 4 million reads. Assay: immunoSEQ multiplex PCR; the TCRdb copy retains only in-frame clones and omits some. The repertoire consists of 500,000 to 850,000 clones, with roughly an eighth occurring once and the leading ten covering just under 0.04%. Sorted CD4+ subsets: naive, central memory, regulatory, stem cell-like memory (CD45RO/CCR7/CD25/CD127/CD95/CD27 panel). Purity above 95% was achieved in all sorted populations.

The sample comprised naive CD4+ T cells from blood. The receptor's source is a man younger than 35 with type 1 diabetes. V gene TRBV7-2 combines with J gene TRBJ2-5; a weak D match, TRBD2 (6 bases). The CDR3 bases are TGTGCCAGCAGCTTCCTCGGAGGTAGCGGACAAGAGACCCAGTACTTC. Translating it yields CASSFLGGSGQETQYF.